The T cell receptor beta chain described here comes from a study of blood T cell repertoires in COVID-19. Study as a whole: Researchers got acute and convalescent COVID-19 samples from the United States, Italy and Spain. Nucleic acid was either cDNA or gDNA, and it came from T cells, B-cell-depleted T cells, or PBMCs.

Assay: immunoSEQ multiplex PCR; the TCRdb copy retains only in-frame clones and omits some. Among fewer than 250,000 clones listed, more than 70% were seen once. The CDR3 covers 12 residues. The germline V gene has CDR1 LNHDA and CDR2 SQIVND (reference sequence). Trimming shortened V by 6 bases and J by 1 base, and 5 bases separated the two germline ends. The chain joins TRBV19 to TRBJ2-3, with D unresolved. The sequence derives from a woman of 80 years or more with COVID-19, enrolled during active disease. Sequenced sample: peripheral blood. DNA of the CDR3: TGTGCCAGTAGCTCCCGCACAGATACGCAGTATTTT. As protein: CASSSRTDTQYF.